The 8 T cell receptor beta chains given below trace back to one sample, sequenced in a study of beta chain features in type 1 diabetes (dated by TCRdb to 2017 to 2018). No antigens are known for them. The paper's findings and limits, for the study overall: In all four CD4+ subsets, TCRB CDR3 length was moderately but significantly shorter in type 1 diabetes patients.

The receptor library was made with the immunoSEQ multiplex PCR assay. All of the isolated RNA was reverse transcribed with the High Capacity cDNA Reverse Transcription Kit, so expressed TCRB transcripts were sequenced. The clones in this table, taken by TCRdb from immuneACCESS, are in-frame only. Not every clone is retained; where verified, under half of the shortfall comes from an unresolved V gene, and the cause of the rest is unknown. The sample table contains fewer than 110,000 clones; only one count was recorded for around 30% of them. The ten top clones hold roughly 0.5% of the sample. The sequencing sample was made of central memory CD4+ T cells from blood. The source of these receptors is a woman younger than 35 with type 1 diabetes.

V usage is TRBV11-3 and J usage is TRBJ2-1; D is undetermined. CDR1 and CDR2 (germline): SGHNT, YENEEA. The CDR3 sequence is 14 residues long. The V and J ends lost 1 base and 3 bases respectively, with 7 bases between them. The CDR3 sequence is CASSLARVYNEQFF. In DNA form, the CDR3 reads TGTGCCAGCAGCTTAGCCCGGGTCTACAATGAGCAGTTCTTC.

This chain connects TRBV25-1 to TRBJ2-3; the match to TRBD1 covers 7 bases. Germline trimming cut 4 bases from V and 2 bases from J; bases unmatched to any gene: 6. This CDR3 is 15 amino acids long. The germline gives CDR1 MGHDK, CDR2 SYGVNS. The CDR3, as DNA: TGTGCCAGCAGTGTGACAGGGACAAACACAGATACGCAGTATTTT. Encoded protein: CASSVTGTNTDTQYF.

This clone was detected a few times. V gene TRBV6-5 combines with J gene TRBJ2-3; tentatively, D is TRBD2 (5 bases). There are 14 residues in the CDR3. Germline V gene data show CDR1 as MNHEY and CDR2 as SVGAGI. The V end lost 0 bases, the J end lost 2 bases, and 6 bases lay between the germline ends. This CDR3 reads CASSYSTITDTQYF. The CDR3 coding sequence is TGTGCCAGCAGTTACTCGACTATCACAGATACGCAGTATTTT.

There are a few counts of this clone. The V call is TRBV2, the J call TRBJ2-2, with 7 bases aligning to TRBD2. CDR1 is SNHLY, CDR2 FYNNEI, per germline. The CDR3 runs 16 residues. The ends lost 4 bases at V and 9 bases at J; junction bases unmatched: 14. The CDR3 DNA reads as TGTGCCAGCAGTGGGGACGGGAGGAGTGGAGGCCGGGAGCTGTTTTTT. This gives the protein CASSGDGRSGGRELFF.

The V and J genes are TRBV15 and TRBJ1-5; 9 bases fit TRBD1. Losses at the gene ends were 3 bases for V and 5 bases for J; bases not matched to a gene: 11. Per the germline V gene, CDR1 is LNHNV and CDR2 is YYDKDF (reference sequence). This CDR3 comprises 17 residues. CDR3 in amino acids: CATSRGKGGTGHQPQHF. For the CDR3, the DNA is TGTGCCACCAGCAGGGGAAAGGGCGGGACAGGGCATCAGCCCCAGCATTTT. Based on the CDR3 plus reference TRBV15 and TRBJ1-5, the full variable domain is DAMVIQNPRYQVTQFGKPVTLSCSQTLNHNVMYWYQQKSSQAPKLLFHYYDKDFNNEADTPDNFQSRRPNTSFCFLDIRSPGLGDTAMYLCATSRGKGGTGHQPQHFGDGTRLSIL.

The chain combines TRBV5-1 with TRBJ2-3, with 10 bases aligning to TRBD1. V lost 4 bases, J lost 3 bases, and 8 bases stayed unmatched. This CDR3 contains 16 residues. CDR1 is SGHRS, CDR2 YFSETQ, per germline. The CDR3 coding sequence is TGCGCCAGCAGCCCCCCCGGGACAGGGGTTACAGATACGCAGTATTTT. Translated, it gives CASSPPGTGVTDTQYF.

The rearrangement joins TRBV5-1 to TRBJ2-7; D is perhaps TRBD1 (6 bases). V gave up 0 bases and J gave up 6 bases, with 10 bases separating them. This CDR3 contains 13 residues. Per the germline V gene, CDR1 is SGHRS and CDR2 is YFSETQ. The CDR3 DNA follows: TGCGCCAGCAGCTTGGCCCCAGGGGCCGAGCAGTACTTC. Protein sequence: CASSLAPGAEQYF.

V is TRBV10-3 and J is TRBJ1-2; 8 bases line up with TRBD1. V trimming: 0 bases; J trimming: 1 base; junction bases outside the gene matches: 7. CDR1 is ENHRY, CDR2 SYGVKD, per germline. The CDR3 contains 17 residues. The CDR3, as DNA: TGTGCCATCAGTGAGTCGAGCCAGGGGGCAGTTAACTATGGCTACACCTTC. Encoded protein: CAISESSQGAVNYGYTF.